The clone carrying this TCR beta chain was seen more than once but under ten times. Its antigen is still unknown. The J segment lost 9 bases and the V segment lost 3 bases, leaving 6 bases of the junction unmatched. Germline V CDR1 and CDR2: LNHNV, YYDKDF (reference sequence). This CDR3 comprises 15 residues. TCRdb recomputed calls from the RT-PCR reads with MiXCR, one row per CDR3 protein. The sample has hundreds of thousands of distinct CDR3 sequences, around a sixth seen once; the top ten hold under 14%. This sample stems from a study of response to subunit inactivated influenza vaccine. Whole-study results and caveats: Seasonal influenza vaccination, on each occasion, was suggested by the authors to recruit few new T cells.

The chain recombines TRBV15 with TRBJ2-1, with 12 positions matching TRBD2. The sequencing here drew on PBMCs from blood, taken roughly 12 days after vaccination. The TCR originated in a man aged 45 to 65 who received an inactivated influenza vaccine. The CDR3 DNA sequence: TGTGCCACCAGCAGGGTGACTAGCGGGAGTAGTGAGCAGTTCTTC. Its protein is CATSRVTSGSSEQFF.